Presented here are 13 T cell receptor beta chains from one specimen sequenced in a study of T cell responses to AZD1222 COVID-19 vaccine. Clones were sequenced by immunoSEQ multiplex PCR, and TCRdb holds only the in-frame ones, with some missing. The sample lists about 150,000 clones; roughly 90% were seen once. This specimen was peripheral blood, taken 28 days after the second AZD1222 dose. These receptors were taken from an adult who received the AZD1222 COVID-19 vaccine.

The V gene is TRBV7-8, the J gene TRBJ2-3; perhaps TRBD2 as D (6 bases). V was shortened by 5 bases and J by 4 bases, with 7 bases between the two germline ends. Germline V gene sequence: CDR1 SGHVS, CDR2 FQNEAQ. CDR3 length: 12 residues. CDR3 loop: CASSGGSDTQYF. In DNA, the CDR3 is TGTGCCAGCAGCGGGGGGTCAGATACGCAGTATTTT.

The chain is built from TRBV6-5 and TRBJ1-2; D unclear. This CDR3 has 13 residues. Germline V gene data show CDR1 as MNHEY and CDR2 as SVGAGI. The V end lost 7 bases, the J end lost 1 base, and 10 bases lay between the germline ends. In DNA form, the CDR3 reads TGTGCCAGCACCTCCCGGGATAACTATGGCTACACCTTC. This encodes CASTSRDNYGYTF.

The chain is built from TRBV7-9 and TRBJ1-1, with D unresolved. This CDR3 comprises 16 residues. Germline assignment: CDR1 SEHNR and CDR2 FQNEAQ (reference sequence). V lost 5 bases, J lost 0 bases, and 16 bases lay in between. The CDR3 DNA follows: TGTGCCAGCAGCGTAGGAGGACCCCTAATGAACACTGAAGCTTTCTTT. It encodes CASSVGGPLMNTEAFF.

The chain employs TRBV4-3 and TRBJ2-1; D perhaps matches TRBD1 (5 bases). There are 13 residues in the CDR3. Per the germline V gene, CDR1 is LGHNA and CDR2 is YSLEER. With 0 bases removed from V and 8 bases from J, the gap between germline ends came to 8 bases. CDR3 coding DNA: TGCGCCAGCAGCCAAGAGGGGCAGTATGAGCAGTTCTTC. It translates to CASSQEGQYEQFF.

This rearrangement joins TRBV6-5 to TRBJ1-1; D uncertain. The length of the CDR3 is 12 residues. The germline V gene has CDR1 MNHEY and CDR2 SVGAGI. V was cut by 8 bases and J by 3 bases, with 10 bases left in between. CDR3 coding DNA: TGTGCCAGCCTTAGGGATGACACTGAAGCTTTCTTT. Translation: CASLRDDTEAFF.

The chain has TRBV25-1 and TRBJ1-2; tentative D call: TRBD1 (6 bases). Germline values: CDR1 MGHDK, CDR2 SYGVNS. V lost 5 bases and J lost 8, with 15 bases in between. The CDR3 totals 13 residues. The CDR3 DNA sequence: TGTGCCAGCAGTCCGACAGGCTTGAACGGCTACACCTTC. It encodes CASSPTGLNGYTF.

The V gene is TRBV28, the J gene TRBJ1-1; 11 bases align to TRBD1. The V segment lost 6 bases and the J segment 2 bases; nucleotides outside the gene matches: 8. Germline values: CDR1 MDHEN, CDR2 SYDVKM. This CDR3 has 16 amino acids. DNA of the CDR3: TGTGCCAGCAGCCAGACCGGGACAGGGGGTAACACTGAAGCTTTCTTT. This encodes CASSQTGTGGNTEAFF.

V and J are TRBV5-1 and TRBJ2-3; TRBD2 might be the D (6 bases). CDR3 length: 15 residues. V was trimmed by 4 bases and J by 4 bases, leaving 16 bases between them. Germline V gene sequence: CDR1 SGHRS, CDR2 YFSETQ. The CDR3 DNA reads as TGCGCCAGCAGCGCCAGAGCGGAGGGAGCAGATACGCAGTATTTT. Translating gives CASSARAEGADTQYF.

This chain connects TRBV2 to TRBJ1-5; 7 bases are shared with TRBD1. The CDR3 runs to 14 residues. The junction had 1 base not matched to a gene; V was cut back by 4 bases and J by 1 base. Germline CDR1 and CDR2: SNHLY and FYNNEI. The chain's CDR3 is CASSGGQSNQPQHF. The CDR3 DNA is TGTGCCAGCAGTGGGGGACAGAGCAATCAGCCCCAGCATTTT.

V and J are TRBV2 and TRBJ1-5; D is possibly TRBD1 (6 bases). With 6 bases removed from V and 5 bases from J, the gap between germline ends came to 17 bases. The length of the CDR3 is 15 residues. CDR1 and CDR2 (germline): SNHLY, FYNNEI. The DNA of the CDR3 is TGTGCCAGCAGATCCAGGGAGGGGGGGGATCAGCCCCAGCATTTT. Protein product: CASRSREGGDQPQHF.

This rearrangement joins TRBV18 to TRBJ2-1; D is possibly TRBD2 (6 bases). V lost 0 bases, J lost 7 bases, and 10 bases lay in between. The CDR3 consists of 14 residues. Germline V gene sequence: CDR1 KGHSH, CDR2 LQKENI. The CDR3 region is CASSPPAGGNEQFF. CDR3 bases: TGTGCCAGCTCACCACCGGCAGGAGGGAATGAGCAGTTCTTC.

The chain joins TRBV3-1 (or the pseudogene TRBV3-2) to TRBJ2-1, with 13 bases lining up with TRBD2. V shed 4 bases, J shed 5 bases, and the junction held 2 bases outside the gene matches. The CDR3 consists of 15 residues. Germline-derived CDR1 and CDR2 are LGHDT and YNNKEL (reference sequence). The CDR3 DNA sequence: TGTGCCAGCAGCCCTGGGACTAGCGGGGACAATGAGCAGTTCTTC. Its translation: CASSPGTSGDNEQFF.

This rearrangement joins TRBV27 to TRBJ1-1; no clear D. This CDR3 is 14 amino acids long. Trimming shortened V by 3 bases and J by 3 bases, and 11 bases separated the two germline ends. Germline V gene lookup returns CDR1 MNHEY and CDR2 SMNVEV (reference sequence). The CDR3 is CASSFIGGHTEAFF. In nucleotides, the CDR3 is TGTGCCAGCAGTTTTATCGGCGGTCACACTGAAGCTTTCTTT.